A single sample is the source of the 26 T cell receptor beta chains below, sequenced in a study of OX40 agonist ivuxolimab in advanced cancers. Sequencing used immunoSEQ multiplex PCR; TCRdb keeps in-frame clones, though not all of them. The sample lists 35,000 to 45,000 clones; about 90% were seen once. This specimen consisted of CD4+ or CD8+ T cells sorted from blood, obtained in a trial of the OX40 agonist ivuxolimab. These receptors were collected from an adult with an advanced solid tumor such as melanoma, head and neck, liver or kidney cancer.

V is TRBV2 and J is TRBJ2-3, with 8 bases matching TRBD2. This CDR3 spans 16 amino acids. J was trimmed by 3 bases and V by 5 bases; bases with no gene match: 10. From germline, CDR1 is SNHLY and CDR2 FYNNEI. The CDR3: CASSRMSGGLTDTQYF. CDR3 coding DNA: TGTGCCAGCAGTCGGATGAGCGGGGGCCTTACAGATACGCAGTATTTT.

The chain couples TRBV30 to TRBJ2-5; 12 nucleotides match TRBD1. J gave up 5 bases and V 0 bases, and 7 bases lay outside the gene matches. CDR3 length: 16 residues. Germline assignment: CDR1 GTSNPN and CDR2 SVGIG (reference sequence). In DNA form, the CDR3 reads TGTGCCTGGAGTGTACCGTGGGACAGGGGGCTGGAGACCCAGTACTTC. Translated: CAWSVPWDRGLETQYF.

The CDR3 spells CASSLRQRFWESNQPQHF. DNA for the CDR3: TGTGCCAGCAGCTTGAGGCAGAGATTTTGGGAGAGCAATCAGCCCCAGCATTTT. The V and J genes are TRBV5-8 and TRBJ1-5; unclear D gene. The CDR3 spans 18 residues. From germline, CDR1 is SGHTS and CDR2 YDEGEE. Trimming shortened V by 1 base and J by 1 base, and 18 bases separated the two germline ends.

CDR3 in DNA: TGTGCCAGCAGCGATACCCCCCCGTTGGGACAGATAAACAATGAGCAGTTCTTC. Translating it yields CASSDTPPLGQINNEQFF. This chain connects TRBV9 to TRBJ2-1, with 7 bases aligning to TRBD1. The CDR3 is 18 amino acids. In germline, CDR1 is SGDLS, CDR2 YYNGEE. V shed 3 bases and J 5 bases; nucleotides not matched to a gene: 17.

The V gene is TRBV9, the J gene TRBJ2-7; D might be TRBD1 (5 bases). V lost 0 bases and J 6 bases, leaving 16 bases between the germline ends. Looked up from germline, CDR1 is SGDLS and CDR2 is YYNGEE. The CDR3 spans 15 residues. The CDR3 bases are TGTGCCAGCAGCGTAGCTCTTGGGGCCGTCGGCGAGCAGTACTTC. Amino acids: CASSVALGAVGEQYF.

V usage is TRBV7-8 and J usage is TRBJ2-3; 8 nucleotides line up with TRBD1. CDR1 SGHVS and CDR2 FQNEAQ come from the germline V gene. The length of the CDR3 is 18 residues. Losses at the gene ends were 0 bases for V and 0 bases for J; bases not matched to a gene: 8. This CDR3 reads CASSLARSGTGSTDTQYF. The CDR3, as DNA: TGTGCCAGCAGCTTAGCGCGTAGTGGGACAGGCAGCACAGATACGCAGTATTTT.

This rearrangement joins TRBV6-1 to TRBJ1-3, with D possibly TRBD1 on 6 matching bases. Germline V gene sequence: CDR1 MNHNS, CDR2 SASEGT. With 5 bases removed from V and 2 bases from J, the gap between germline ends came to 13 bases. This CDR3 comprises 15 residues. The CDR3 sequence: CASSTRTETGNTIYF. CDR3 in DNA: TGTGCCAGCAGTACGCGGACAGAAACTGGAAACACCATATATTTT.

Only one count was recorded for this clone. The genes are TRBV5-5 and TRBJ1-1; possibly TRBD1 for D (5 bases). The germline CDR1 and CDR2 sequences are SGHKS and YYEKEE (reference sequence). The V and J ends lost 0 bases and 8 bases respectively, with 11 bases between them. The CDR3 is 13 residues long. The CDR3: CASSLGQPPEAFF. In DNA form, the CDR3 reads TGTGCCAGCAGCTTGGGACAGCCCCCGGAAGCTTTCTTT.

The chain is built from TRBV5-1 and TRBJ2-2; 7 bases fit TRBD2. Trimming at V came to 4 bases and at J to 7 bases, leaving 16 bases not matched to a gene. This CDR3 comprises 17 residues. Per the germline V gene, CDR1 is SGHRS and CDR2 is YFSETQ. The CDR3 is CASSPALSGVKDGELFF. The CDR3 DNA follows: TGCGCCAGCAGCCCTGCGTTGAGCGGGGTAAAGGACGGGGAGCTGTTTTTT.

This sequence joins TRBV5-1 and TRBJ2-2; 10 bases agree with TRBD1. J lost 4 bases, V lost 3 bases, and 6 bases had no gene match. Germline loops: CDR1 SGHRS, CDR2 YFSETQ. The CDR3 is 16 residues long. The CDR3 is CASSSRQGASTGELFF. The CDR3 DNA reads TGCGCCAGCAGCTCCCGACAGGGGGCTTCCACCGGGGAGCTGTTTTTT.

The chain has TRBV29-1 and TRBJ1-2; D ambiguous. V was pared by 5 bases and J by 6 bases, with 4 bases between. The CDR3 sequence is 9 residues long. Germline-derived CDR1 and CDR2 are SQVTM and ANQGSEA. The CDR3 loop reads CSVRDGYTF. DNA for the CDR3: TGCAGCGTTCGAGATGGCTACACCTTC.

The V call is TRBV19, the J call TRBJ1-1, with TRBD1 matching over 7 bases. The germline CDR1 and CDR2 sequences are LNHDA and SQIVND (reference sequence). V lost 3 bases and J lost 4; bases outside the gene matches: 2. The CDR3 length is 13 residues. CDR3 in DNA: TGTGCCAGTAGTATTACAGGGGTCACTGAAGCTTTCTTT. This translates into CASSITGVTEAFF.

V gene TRBV7-9 combines with J gene TRBJ2-7; tentative D call: TRBD1 (5 bases). This CDR3 contains 11 residues. The germline V and J ends were trimmed by 6 bases and 7 bases, with 10 bases remaining between them. CDR1 and CDR2 from the germline V gene are SEHNR and FQNEAQ (reference sequence). The CDR3 spells CASSQGQEQYF. In DNA form, the CDR3 reads TGTGCCAGCAGTCAGGGTCAGGAGCAGTACTTC.

V gene TRBV4-1 combines with J gene TRBJ2-2, with D perhaps given as TRBD1 or TRBD2 (6 bases each). The V end lost 8 bases, the J end lost 3 bases, and 13 bases lay between the germline ends. This CDR3 contains 14 residues. CDR1 is MGHRA and CDR2 is YSYEKL in the germline V gene. The chain's CDR3 is CASGGLGDTGELFF. CDR3 nucleotides: TGCGCCAGCGGGGGGCTAGGGGACACCGGGGAGCTGTTTTTT.

This clone was seen a single time. The J gene is TRBJ1-5, the V gene TRBV4-3, with unresolved D. Trimming took off 4 bases at V and 4 bases at J, with 8 bases between the two ends. CDR3 length: 13 amino acids. Germline V gene sequence: CDR1 LGHNA, CDR2 YSLEER. CDR3 nucleotides: TGCGCCAGCAGCCCTACCCCTAATCAGCCCCAGCATTTT. Protein product: CASSPTPNQPQHF.

The chain uses TRBV5-1 and TRBJ2-3, with 10 nucleotides matching TRBD2. Germline CDR1 and CDR2: SGHRS and YFSETQ. CDR3 length: 15 residues. The trim removed 4 bases at V and 5 bases at J, leaving 7 bases unmatched. Here the CDR3 DNA reads TGCGCCAGCAGCCTCAGCGGGGGGGGCTTAGATACGCAGTATTTT. The encoded protein is CASSLSGGGLDTQYF.

The sample holds one count of this clone. This CDR3 reads CASSIGGGAYNEQFF. The CDR3 region has the DNA TGTGCCAGTAGTATCGGCGGGGGGGCCTACAATGAGCAGTTCTTC. This rearrangement joins TRBV19 to TRBJ2-1; TRBD2 matches 9 bases. This CDR3 has 15 residues. CDR1 is LNHDA and CDR2 is SQIVND in the germline V gene (reference sequence). After removal of 3 bases from V and 2 bases from J, the junction contained 2 bases not matched to a gene. Filled out from reference TRBV19 and TRBJ2-1, the complete variable domain reads DGGITQSPKYLFRKEGQNVTLSCEQNLNHDAMYWYRQDPGQGLRLIYYSQIVNDFQKGDIAEGYSVSREKKESFPLTVTSAQKNPTAFYLCASSIGGGAYNEQFFGPGTRLTVL.

CDR3 residues: CASSVYEYNEQFF. In DNA, the CDR3 is TGTGCCAGCAGCGTATATGAATACAATGAGCAGTTCTTC. This chain uses TRBV9 with TRBJ2-1; D gene ambiguous. This CDR3 spans 13 amino acids. Germline CDR1 reads SGDLS; CDR2 reads YYNGEE. Between the trimmed V and J ends, which lost 1 base and 4 bases, there was a span of 6 bases.

The chain combines TRBV30 with TRBJ1-1; 8 bases are shared with TRBD1. Losses at the gene ends were 5 bases for V and 1 base for J; bases not matched to a gene: 6. This CDR3 has 14 amino acids. Germline CDR1 is GTSNPN and CDR2 is SVGIG (reference sequence). CDR3 in amino acids: CAWGTGTGNTEAFF. DNA of the CDR3: TGTGCCTGGGGCACCGGGACAGGGAACACTGAAGCTTTCTTT.

V gene TRBV7-8 combines with J gene TRBJ2-3; 7 bases map to TRBD1. From germline, CDR1 is SGHVS and CDR2 FQNEAQ. The ends lost 0 bases at V and 1 base at J; junction bases unmatched: 4. The CDR3 loop spans 16 amino acids. The CDR3 bases are TGTGCCAGCAGCTTAGCACCGGGACAGCGCACAGATACGCAGTATTTT. Protein sequence: CASSLAPGQRTDTQYF.

The gene calls are TRBV5-1 and TRBJ1-2; D not certain. Trimming left V 0 bases short and J 0 bases short, with 12 bases between. Germline-derived CDR1 and CDR2 are SGHRS and YFSETQ. The CDR3 extends over 16 amino acids. CDR3 sequence reads: CASSLESHLSNYGYTF. The CDR3 bases are TGCGCCAGCAGCTTGGAGTCACACCTCTCTAACTATGGCTACACCTTC. Full variable domain (missing parts from reference TRBV5-1 and TRBJ1-2): KAGVTQTPRYLIKTRGQQVTLSCSPISGHRSVSWYQQTPGQGLQFLFEYFSETQRNKGNFPGRFSGRQFSNSRSEMNVSTLELGDSALYLCASSLESHLSNYGYTFGSGTRLTVV.

The chain carries TRBV4-2 and TRBJ1-2; D unclear. V shed 1 base and J shed 0 bases, with 9 bases lying between them. Germline V gene lookup returns CDR1 LGHNA and CDR2 YNFKEQ. The CDR3 totals 15 residues. The CDR3 region is CASSQVRNPNYGYTF. CDR3 nucleotides: TGTGCCAGCAGCCAAGTCCGGAATCCTAACTATGGCTACACCTTC.

By proportion, this clone is medium-sized (0.01 to 0.1%). This rearrangement joins TRBV2 to TRBJ1-2; D is undetermined. Looked up from germline, CDR1 is SNHLY and CDR2 is FYNNEI. This CDR3 has 15 amino acids. V lost 7 bases to trimming and J lost 4 bases, with 19 bases between them. The CDR3 DNA follows: TGTGCCAGCACCCTAAATGGGGTATCGGGCTATGGCTACACCTTC. It encodes CASTLNGVSGYGYTF.

V usage is TRBV6-5 and J usage is TRBJ2-7; 9 bases line up with TRBD2. Germline V gene sequence: CDR1 MNHEY, CDR2 SVGAGI. Unmatched junction bases numbered 5, after V lost 5 bases and J lost 3 bases. The CDR3 runs to 14 residues. Here the CDR3 reads CASSLGAGGYEQYF. The CDR3 DNA reads as TGTGCCAGCAGTCTGGGAGCGGGGGGCTACGAGCAGTACTTC.

The chain combines TRBV4-1 with TRBJ1-2; D call uncertain. Trimming took off 0 bases at V and 5 bases at J, with 13 bases between the two ends. CDR3 length: 15 residues. The V gene's germline CDR1 is MGHRA and CDR2 YSYEKL. The CDR3 sequence: CASSQDRAIEYGYTF. For the CDR3, the DNA is TGCGCCAGCAGCCAAGATAGAGCCATAGAGTATGGCTACACCTTC.

The rearrangement joins TRBV6-5 to TRBJ1-1, with a possible D match to TRBD1 (5 bases). V was trimmed by 2 bases and J by 0 bases, leaving 13 bases between them. This CDR3 comprises 16 residues. Germline V gives CDR1 MNHEY, CDR2 SVGAGI. The CDR3 region has the DNA TGTGCCAGCAGTTACAAGGGAAAGGGGATGAACACTGAAGCTTTCTTT. Amino acid sequence: CASSYKGKGMNTEAFF.